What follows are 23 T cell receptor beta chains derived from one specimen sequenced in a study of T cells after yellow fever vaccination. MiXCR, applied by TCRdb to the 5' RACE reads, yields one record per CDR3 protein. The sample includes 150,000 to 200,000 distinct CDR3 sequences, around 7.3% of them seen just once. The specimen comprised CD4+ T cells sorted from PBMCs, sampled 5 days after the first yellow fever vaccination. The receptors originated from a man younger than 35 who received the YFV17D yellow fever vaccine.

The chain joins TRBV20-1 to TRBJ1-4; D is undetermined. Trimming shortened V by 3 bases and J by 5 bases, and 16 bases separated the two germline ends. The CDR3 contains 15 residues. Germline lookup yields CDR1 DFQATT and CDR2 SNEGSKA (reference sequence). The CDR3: CSASFLYSENEKLFF. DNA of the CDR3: TGCAGTGCTAGTTTTTTGTATAGTGAGAATGAAAAACTGTTTTTT.

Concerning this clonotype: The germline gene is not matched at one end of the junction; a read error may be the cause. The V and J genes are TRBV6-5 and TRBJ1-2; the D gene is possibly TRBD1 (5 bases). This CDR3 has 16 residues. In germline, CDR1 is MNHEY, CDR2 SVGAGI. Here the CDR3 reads CASSYSMGGPNYGYTF. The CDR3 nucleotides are TGTGCCAGCAGTTACTCTATGGGGGGACCTAATTATGGCTACACCTTC.

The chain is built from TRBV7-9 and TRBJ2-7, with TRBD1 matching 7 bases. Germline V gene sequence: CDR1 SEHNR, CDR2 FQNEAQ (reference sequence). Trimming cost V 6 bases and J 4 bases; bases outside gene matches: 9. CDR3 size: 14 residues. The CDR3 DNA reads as TGTGCCAGCAGTCCGACTGACAGGGTATACGAGCAGTACTTC. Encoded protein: CASSPTDRVYEQYF.

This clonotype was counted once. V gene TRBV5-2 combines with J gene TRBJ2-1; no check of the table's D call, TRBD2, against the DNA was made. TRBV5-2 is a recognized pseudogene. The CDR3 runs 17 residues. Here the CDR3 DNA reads TGTGCCAGGGGCCCTGCGGGGGCGAGTCTAGCGGGTCTGGGGCAGTTCTTC. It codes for CARGPAGASLAGLGQFF.

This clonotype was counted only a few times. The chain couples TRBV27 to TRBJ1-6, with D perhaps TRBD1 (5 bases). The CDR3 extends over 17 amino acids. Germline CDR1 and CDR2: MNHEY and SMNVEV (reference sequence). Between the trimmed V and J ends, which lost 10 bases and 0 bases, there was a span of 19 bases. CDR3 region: CATRHRTPSSYNSPLHF. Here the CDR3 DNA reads TGTGCCACCAGGCATCGGACACCTAGCTCCTATAATTCACCCCTCCACTTT.

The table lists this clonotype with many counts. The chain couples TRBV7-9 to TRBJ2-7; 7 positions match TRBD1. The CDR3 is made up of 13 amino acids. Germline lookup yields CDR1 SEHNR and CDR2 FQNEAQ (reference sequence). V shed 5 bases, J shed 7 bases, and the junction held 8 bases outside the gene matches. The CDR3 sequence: CASSRTGVEEQYV. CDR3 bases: TGTGCCAGCAGCCGCACAGGGGTGGAAGAGCAGTACGTC.

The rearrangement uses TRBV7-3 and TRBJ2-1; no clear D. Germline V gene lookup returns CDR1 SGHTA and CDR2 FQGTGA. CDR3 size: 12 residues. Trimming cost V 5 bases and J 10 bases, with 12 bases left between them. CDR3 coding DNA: TGTGCCAGCAGCCCAGATAAAGCGGAGCAGTTCTTC. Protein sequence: CASSPDKAEQFF.

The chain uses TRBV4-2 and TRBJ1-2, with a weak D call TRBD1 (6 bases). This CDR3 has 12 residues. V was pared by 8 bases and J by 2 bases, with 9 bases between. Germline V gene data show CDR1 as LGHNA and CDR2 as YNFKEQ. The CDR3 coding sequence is TGTGCCAGCTTTGACAGGAACTATGGCTACACCTTC. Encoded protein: CASFDRNYGYTF.

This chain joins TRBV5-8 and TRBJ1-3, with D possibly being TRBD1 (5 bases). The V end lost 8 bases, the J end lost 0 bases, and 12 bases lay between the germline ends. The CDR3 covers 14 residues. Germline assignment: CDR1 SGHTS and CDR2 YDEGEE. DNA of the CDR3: TGTGCCAGTGACGGGGCTTCCTCTGGAAACACCATATATTTT. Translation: CASDGASSGNTIYF.

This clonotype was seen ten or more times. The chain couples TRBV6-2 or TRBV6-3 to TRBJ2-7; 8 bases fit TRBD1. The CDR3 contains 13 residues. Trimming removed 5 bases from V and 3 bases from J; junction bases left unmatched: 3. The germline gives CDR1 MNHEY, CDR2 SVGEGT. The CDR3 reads CASSRDRFYEQYF. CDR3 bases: TGTGCCAGCAGTAGGGACAGGTTCTACGAGCAGTACTTC.

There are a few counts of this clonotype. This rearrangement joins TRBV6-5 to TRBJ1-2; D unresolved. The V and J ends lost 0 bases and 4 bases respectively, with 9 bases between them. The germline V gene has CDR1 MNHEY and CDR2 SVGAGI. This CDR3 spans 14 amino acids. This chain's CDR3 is CASSYSIVTYGYTF. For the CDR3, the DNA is TGTGCCAGCAGTTACTCGATAGTTACCTATGGCTACACCTTC.

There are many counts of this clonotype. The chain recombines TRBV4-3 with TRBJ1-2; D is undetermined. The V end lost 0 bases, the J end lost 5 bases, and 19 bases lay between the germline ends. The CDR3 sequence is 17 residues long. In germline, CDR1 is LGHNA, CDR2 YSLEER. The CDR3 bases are TGCGCCAGCAGCCAAGATTTAGGAACTTACGCATGGTATGGCTACACCTTC. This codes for CASSQDLGTYAWYGYTF.

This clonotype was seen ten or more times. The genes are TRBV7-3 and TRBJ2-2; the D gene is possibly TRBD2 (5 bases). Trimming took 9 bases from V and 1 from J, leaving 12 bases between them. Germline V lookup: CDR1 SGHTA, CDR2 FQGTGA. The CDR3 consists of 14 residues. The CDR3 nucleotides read TGTGCCAGTAAATTCGGACTGAACACCGGGGAGCTGTTTTTT. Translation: CASKFGLNTGELFF.

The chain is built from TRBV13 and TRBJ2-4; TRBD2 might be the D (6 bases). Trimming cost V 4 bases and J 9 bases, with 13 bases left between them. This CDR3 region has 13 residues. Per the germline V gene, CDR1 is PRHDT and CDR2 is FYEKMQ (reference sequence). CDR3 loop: CASSYSGGSIQYF. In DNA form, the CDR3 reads TGTGCCAGCAGCTATAGCGGTGGGAGCATTCAGTACTTC.

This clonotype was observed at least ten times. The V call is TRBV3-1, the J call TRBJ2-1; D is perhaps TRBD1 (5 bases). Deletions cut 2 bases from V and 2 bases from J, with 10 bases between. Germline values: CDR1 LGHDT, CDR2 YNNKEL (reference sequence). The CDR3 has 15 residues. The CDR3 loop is CASSQRRGTYNEQFF. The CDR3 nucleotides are TGTGCCAGCAGCCAAAGAAGGGGTACCTACAATGAGCAGTTCTTC.

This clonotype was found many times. CDR3 sequence (DNA): TGCGCCAGCAGCCGGCTAGCGGGGGCAGAGACCCAGTACTTC. Translated: CASSRLAGAETQYF. This rearrangement joins TRBV4-3 to TRBJ2-5, with TRBD2 matching over 10 bases. The CDR3 is 14 residues long. V lost 4 bases, J lost 4 bases, and 3 bases stayed unmatched. CDR1 and CDR2 from the germline V gene are LGHNA and YSLEER.

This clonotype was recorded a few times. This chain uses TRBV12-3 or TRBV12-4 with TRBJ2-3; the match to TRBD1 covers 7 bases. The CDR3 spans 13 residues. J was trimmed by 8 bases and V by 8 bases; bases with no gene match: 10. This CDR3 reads CASGDRQKGTQYF. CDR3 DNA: TGTGCCAGCGGGGACAGACAAAAGGGTACGCAGTATTTT.

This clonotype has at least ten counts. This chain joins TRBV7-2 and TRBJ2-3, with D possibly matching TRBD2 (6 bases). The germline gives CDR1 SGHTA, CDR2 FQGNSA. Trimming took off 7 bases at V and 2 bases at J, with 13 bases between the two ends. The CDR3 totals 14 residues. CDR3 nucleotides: TGTGCCAGCACCGGGGGAGCGCTCACAGATACGCAGTATTTT. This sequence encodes CASTGGALTDTQYF.

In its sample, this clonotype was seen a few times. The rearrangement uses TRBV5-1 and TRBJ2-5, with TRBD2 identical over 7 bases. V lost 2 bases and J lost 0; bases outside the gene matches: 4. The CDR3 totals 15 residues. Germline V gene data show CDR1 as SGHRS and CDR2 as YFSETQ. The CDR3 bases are TGCGCCAGCAGCTTCGGGACTACGCACCAAGAGACCCAGTACTTC. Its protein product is CASSFGTTHQETQYF.

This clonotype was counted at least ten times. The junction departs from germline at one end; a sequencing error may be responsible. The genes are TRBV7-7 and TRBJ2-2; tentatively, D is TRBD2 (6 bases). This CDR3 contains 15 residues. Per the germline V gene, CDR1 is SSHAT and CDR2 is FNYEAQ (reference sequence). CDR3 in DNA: TGTGCTAGCAGCTTTGGAGGGGCGAACACCGGGGAGCTGTTTTTT. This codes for CASSFGGANTGELFF.

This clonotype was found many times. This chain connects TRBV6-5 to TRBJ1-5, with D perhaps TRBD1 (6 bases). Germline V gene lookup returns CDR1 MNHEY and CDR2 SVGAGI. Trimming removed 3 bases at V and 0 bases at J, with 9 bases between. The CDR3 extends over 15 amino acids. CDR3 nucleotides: TGTGCCAGCAGTTATAGGGGACATAGCAATCAGCCCCAGCATTTT. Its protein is CASSYRGHSNQPQHF.

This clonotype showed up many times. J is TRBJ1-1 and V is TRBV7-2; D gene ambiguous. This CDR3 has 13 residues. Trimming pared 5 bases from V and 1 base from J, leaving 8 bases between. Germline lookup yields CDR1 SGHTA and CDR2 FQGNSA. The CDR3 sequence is CASSQHPNTEAFF. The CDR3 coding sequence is TGTGCCAGCAGCCAGCACCCGAACACTGAAGCTTTCTTT.

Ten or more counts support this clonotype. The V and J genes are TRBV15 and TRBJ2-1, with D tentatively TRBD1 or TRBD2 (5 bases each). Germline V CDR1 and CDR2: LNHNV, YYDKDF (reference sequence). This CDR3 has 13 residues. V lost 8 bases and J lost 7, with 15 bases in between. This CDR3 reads CATGTGVRNEQFF. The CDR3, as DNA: TGTGCCACCGGGACCGGGGTGAGGAATGAGCAGTTCTTC.